This T cell receptor (beta chain) was sequenced during a study of tumor-infiltrating lymphocytes in localized non-small cell lung cancer. The overall study: The cohort mixed smokers and never-smokers, several histologies, and some post-neoadjuvant-chemotherapy samples. Study-wide points: Available tissue quantity limited TCR sequencing to a patient subset. Tumors had more T cell infiltration than uninvolved lung, per TCRbeta sequencing and CD3 counts.

The CDR3 is 16 amino acids. Germline CDR1 SGHDT, CDR2 YYEEEE. V was clipped by 1 base and J by 6 bases, with 16 bases between them. This clone has a single count. Its antigen is as yet unknown. Some clones are missing from TCRdb's copy, which holds only in-frame ones; the method was immunoSEQ multiplex PCR. This table has 15,000 to 20,000 clones, 70% to 75% appearing once. The chain uses TRBV5-6 and TRBJ2-2; D uncertain. Material for sequencing was lung tumor tissue. This TCR was sampled from a human donor with non-small cell lung cancer. CDR3 region: CASSLSLGRVPGELFF. The CDR3 DNA sequence: TGTGCCAGCAGCTTGTCCCTTGGTAGGGTACCCGGGGAGCTGTTTTTT.